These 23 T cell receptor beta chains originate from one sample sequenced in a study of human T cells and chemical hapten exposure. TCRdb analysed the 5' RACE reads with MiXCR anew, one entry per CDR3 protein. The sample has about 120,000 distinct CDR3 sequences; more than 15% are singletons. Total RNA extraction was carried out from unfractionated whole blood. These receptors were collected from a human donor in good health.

Here the CDR3 DNA reads TGCAGCGTTGAAGATCGGGAAGGGAGCAGCACAGATACGCAGTATTTT. Protein sequence: CSVEDREGSSTDTQYF. The chain has TRBV29-1 and TRBJ2-3; D perhaps matches TRBD2 (5 bases). This CDR3 has 16 residues. Germline-derived CDR1 and CDR2 are SQVTM and ANQGSEA. V was shortened by 0 bases and J by 0 bases, with 13 bases between the two germline ends.

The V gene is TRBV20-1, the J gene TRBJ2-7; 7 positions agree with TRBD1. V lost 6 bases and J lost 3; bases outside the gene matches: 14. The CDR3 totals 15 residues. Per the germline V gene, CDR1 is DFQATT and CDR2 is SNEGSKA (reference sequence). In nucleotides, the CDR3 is TGCAGTGCCCCTGACAGGGCCCTCCAAAGCTACGAGCAGTACTTC. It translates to CSAPDRALQSYEQYF.

CDR3 in DNA: TGTGCCTGGAGCGGCGGGAGTATAGTCACCGGGGAGCTGTTTTTT. Translating gives CAWSGGSIVTGELFF. The gene calls are TRBV30 and TRBJ2-2; TRBD2 matches 7 bases. Germline assignment: CDR1 GTSNPN and CDR2 SVGIG (reference sequence). This CDR3 has 15 residues. With V trimmed by 3 bases and J by 4 bases, 8 bases remained unmatched.

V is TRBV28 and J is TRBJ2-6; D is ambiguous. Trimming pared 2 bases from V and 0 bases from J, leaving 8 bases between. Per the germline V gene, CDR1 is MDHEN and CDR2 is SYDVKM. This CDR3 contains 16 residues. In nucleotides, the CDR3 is TGTGCCAGCAGTTTAGTGTTAGGCTCTGGGGCCAACGTCCTGACTTTC. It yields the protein CASSLVLGSGANVLTF.

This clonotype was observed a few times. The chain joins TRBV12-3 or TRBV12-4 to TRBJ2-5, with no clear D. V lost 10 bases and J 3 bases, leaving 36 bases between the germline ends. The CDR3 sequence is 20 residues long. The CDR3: CATQFIGSWWENASKETQYF. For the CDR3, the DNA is TGTGCCACCCAGTTTATAGGGTCGTGGTGGGAAAACGCATCTAAAGAGACCCAGTACTTC.

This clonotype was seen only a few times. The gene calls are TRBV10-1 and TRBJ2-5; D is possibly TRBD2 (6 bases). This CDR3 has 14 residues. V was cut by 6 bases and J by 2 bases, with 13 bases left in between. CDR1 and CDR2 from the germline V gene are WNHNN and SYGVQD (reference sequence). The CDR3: CASSRGGGQETQYF. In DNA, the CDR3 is TGCGCCAGCAGCCGGGGAGGTGGACAAGAGACCCAGTACTTC.

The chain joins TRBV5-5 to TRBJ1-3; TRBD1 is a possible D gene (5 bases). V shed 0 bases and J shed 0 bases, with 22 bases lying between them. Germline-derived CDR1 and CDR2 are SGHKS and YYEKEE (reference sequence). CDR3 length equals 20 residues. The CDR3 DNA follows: TGTGCCAGCAGCTTGGGGGCGACAGCCATGCTGGCGCTCTCTGGAAACACCATATATTTT. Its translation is CASSLGATAMLALSGNTIYF. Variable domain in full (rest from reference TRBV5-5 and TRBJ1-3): DAGVTQSPTHLIKTRGQQVTLRCSPISGHKSVSWYQQVLGQGPQFIFQYYEKEERGRGNFPDRFSARQFPNYSSELNVNALLLGDSALYLCASSLGATAMLALSGNTIYFGEGSWLTVV.

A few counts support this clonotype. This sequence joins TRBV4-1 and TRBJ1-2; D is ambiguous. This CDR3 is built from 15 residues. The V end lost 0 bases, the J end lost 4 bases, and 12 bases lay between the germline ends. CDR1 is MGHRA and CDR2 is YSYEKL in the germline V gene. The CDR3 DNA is TGCGCCAGCAGCCAAGATGTGAACAGAGCCTATGGCTACACCTTC. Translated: CASSQDVNRAYGYTF.

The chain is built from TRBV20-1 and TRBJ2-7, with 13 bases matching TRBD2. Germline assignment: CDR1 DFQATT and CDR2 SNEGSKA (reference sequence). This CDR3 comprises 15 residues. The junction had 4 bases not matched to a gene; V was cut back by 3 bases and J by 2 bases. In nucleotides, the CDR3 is TGCAGTGCTAGCGAGGGACTAGCGGGAACCTACGAGCAGTACTTC. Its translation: CSASEGLAGTYEQYF.

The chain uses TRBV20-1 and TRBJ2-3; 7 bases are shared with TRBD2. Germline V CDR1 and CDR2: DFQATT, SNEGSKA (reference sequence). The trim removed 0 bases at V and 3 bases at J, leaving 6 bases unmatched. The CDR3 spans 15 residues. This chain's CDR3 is CSAREGGRATDTQYF. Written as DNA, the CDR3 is TGCAGTGCTAGAGAAGGCGGGAGAGCAACAGATACGCAGTATTTT.

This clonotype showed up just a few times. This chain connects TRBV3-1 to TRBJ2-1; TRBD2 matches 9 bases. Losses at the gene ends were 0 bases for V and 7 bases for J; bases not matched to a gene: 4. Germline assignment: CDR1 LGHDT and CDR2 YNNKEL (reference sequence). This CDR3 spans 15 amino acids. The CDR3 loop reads CASSQDPSGNNEQFF. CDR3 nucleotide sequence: TGTGCCAGCAGCCAAGATCCTAGCGGGAATAATGAGCAGTTCTTC.

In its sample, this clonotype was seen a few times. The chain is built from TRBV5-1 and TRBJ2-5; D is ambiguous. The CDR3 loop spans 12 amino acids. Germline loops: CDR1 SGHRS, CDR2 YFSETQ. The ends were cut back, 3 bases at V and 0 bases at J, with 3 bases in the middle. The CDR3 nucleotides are TGCGCCAGCAGCTCTAACCAAGAGACCCAGTACTTC. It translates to CASSSNQETQYF.

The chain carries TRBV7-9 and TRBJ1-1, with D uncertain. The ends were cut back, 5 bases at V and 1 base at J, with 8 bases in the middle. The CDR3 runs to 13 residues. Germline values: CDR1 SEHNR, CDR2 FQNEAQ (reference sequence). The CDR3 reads CASSRWSNTEAFF. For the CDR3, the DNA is TGTGCCAGCAGCCGGTGGTCGAACACTGAAGCTTTCTTT. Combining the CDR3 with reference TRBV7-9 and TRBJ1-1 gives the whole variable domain DTGVSQNPRHKITKRGQNVTFRCDPISEHNRLYWYRQTLGQGPEFLTYFQNEAQLEKSRLLSDRFSAERPKGSFSTLEIQRTEQGDSAMYLCASSRWSNTEAFFGQGTRLTVV.

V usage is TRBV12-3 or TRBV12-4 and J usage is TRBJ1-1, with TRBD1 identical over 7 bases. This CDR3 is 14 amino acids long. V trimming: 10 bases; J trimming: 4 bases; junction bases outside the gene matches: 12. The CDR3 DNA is TGTGCCACGACAGGGAGCCTTAGGAGCACTGAAGCTTTCTTT. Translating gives CATTGSLRSTEAFF.

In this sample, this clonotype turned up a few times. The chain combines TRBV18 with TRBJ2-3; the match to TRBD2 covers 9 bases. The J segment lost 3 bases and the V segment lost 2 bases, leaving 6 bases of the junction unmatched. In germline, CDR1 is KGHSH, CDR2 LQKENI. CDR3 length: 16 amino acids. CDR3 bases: TGTGCCAGCTCACCAGTCGCGGGAGGGAGGACAGATACGCAGTATTTT. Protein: CASSPVAGGRTDTQYF.

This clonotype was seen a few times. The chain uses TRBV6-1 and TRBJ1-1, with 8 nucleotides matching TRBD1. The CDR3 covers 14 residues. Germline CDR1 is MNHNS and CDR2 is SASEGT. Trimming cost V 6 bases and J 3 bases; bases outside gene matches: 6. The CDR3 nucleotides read TGTGCCAGCAGGACAGGGGAGAGCTACACTGAAGCTTTCTTT. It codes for CASRTGESYTEAFF.

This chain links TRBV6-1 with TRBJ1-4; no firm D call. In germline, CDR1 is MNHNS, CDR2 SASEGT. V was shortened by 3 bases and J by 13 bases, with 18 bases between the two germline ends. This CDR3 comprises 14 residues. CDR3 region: CASSDRATTRRLFF. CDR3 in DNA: TGTGCCAGCAGTGATAGGGCGACGACTCGGCGACTGTTTTTT.

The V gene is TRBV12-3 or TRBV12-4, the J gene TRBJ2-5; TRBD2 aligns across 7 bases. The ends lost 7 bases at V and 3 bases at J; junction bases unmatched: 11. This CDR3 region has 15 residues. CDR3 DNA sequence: TGTGCCAGCACCCTGTGGGGGGGGGAGGAAGAGACCCAGTACTTC. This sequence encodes CASTLWGGEEETQYF.

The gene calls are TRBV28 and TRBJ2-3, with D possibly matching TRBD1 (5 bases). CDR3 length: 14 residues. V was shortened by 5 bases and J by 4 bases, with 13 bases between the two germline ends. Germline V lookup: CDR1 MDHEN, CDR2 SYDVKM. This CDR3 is CASSLPKQADTQYF. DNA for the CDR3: TGTGCCAGCAGTCTCCCCAAACAGGCAGATACGCAGTATTTT.

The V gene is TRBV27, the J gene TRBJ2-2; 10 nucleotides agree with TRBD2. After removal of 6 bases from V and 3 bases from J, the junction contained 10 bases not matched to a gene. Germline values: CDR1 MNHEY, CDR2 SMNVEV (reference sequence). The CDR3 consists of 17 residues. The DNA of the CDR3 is TGTGCCAGCAGCGCCCCCGGTCTAGCGGGAGACACCGGGGAGCTGTTTTTT. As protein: CASSAPGLAGDTGELFF.

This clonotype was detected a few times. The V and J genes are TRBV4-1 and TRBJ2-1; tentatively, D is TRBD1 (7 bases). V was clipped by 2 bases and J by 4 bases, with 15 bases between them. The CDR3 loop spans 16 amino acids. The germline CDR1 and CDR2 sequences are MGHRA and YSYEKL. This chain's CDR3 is CASSQPLQGRYNEQFF. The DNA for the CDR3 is TGCGCCAGCAGCCAACCGCTACAGGGGAGGTACAATGAGCAGTTCTTC.

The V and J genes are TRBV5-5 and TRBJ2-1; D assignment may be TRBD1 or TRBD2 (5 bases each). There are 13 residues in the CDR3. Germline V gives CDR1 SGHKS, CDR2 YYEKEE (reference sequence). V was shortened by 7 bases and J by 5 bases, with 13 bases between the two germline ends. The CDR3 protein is CASLRGPDNEQFF. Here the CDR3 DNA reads TGTGCCAGCCTTCGGGGACCAGACAATGAGCAGTTCTTC.

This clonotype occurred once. The CDR3 region is CSARDRGYEQYF. CDR3 nucleotides: TGCAGCGCGCGGGACAGAGGCTACGAGCAGTACTTC. The chain uses TRBV29-1 and TRBJ2-7; TRBD1 is a possible D gene (7 bases). V lost 7 bases, J lost 3 bases, and 13 bases lay in between. CDR3 length: 12 residues. Germline loops: CDR1 SQVTM, CDR2 ANQGSEA.